The rows below give T cell receptor beta chains drawn from one sample of a study of T cell responses to AZD1222 COVID-19 vaccine. Method: immunoSEQ multiplex PCR; TCRdb's copy keeps in-frame clones and lacks some. The table lists some 130,000 clones, 80% to 95% of them singletons. The sequencing here drew on peripheral blood, taken 28 days after the second AZD1222 dose. The receptors shown here come from an adult who received the AZD1222 COVID-19 vaccine. Each CDR3 is given with its conserved first and last residue. A D gene is named only where the DNA matches it firmly. Clone size is not always given. Where it is, it says once, few, many or a class for expanded clones.

CDR3 length: 15; J gene: TRBJ2-1; D gene: -; clone size: -; V gene: TRBV9; CDR3 DNA: TGTGCCAGCAGCGTAGTGGCCAGCACCGGCAATGAGCAGTTCTTC; CDR3 protein: CASSVVASTGNEQFF
CDR3 length: 13; J gene: TRBJ2-7; D gene: -; clone size: -; V gene: TRBV7-2; CDR3 DNA: TGTGCCAGCAGCTCATCCAGTTCCTACGAGCAGTACTTC; CDR3 protein: CASSSSSSYEQYF
CDR3 length: 16; J gene: TRBJ2-1; D gene: TRBD2; clone size: -; V gene: TRBV7-2; CDR3 DNA: TGTGCCAGCACCAAGAGAGGACTAGCGCCCTACAATGAGCAGTTCTTC; CDR3 protein: CASTKRGLAPYNEQFF
CDR3 length: 13; J gene: TRBJ2-3; D gene: -; clone size: -; V gene: TRBV6-5; CDR3 DNA: TGTGCCAGCAGTCCCGAGGGCGGGGATACGCAGTATTTT; CDR3 protein: CASSPEGGDTQYF
CDR3 length: 13; J gene: TRBJ2-2; D gene: -; clone size: -; V gene: TRBV6-4; CDR3 DNA: TGTGCCAGCAGGCCCTCGGGTTACGGGGAGCTGTTTTTT; CDR3 protein: CASRPSGYGELFF
CDR3 length: 17; J gene: TRBJ2-7; D gene: TRBD1; clone size: -; V gene: TRBV6-2/TRBV6-3; CDR3 DNA: TGTGCCAGCAGTTACTCGACCCGGACAGGCCCTTTCTACGAGCAGTACTTC; CDR3 protein: CASSYSTRTGPFYEQYF
CDR3 length: 14; J gene: TRBJ2-7; D gene: -; clone size: -; V gene: TRBV7-2; CDR3 DNA: TGTGCCAGCAGCTTAGCGGGCCTAGCCTACGAGCAGTACTTC; CDR3 protein: CASSLAGLAYEQYF
CDR3 length: 14; J gene: TRBJ1-2; D gene: TRBD1; clone size: -; V gene: TRBV18; CDR3 DNA: TGTGCCAGCTCACCGGGACAGGGGAGCGGTGGCTACACCTTC; CDR3 protein: CASSPGQGSGGYTF
CDR3 length: 13; J gene: TRBJ2-7; D gene: TRBD2; clone size: -; V gene: TRBV28; CDR3 DNA: TGTGCCAGCAGACTAGCGGGAGGTTACGAGCAGTACTTC; CDR3 protein: CASRLAGGYEQYF
CDR3 length: 16; J gene: TRBJ1-5; D gene: -; clone size: -; V gene: TRBV6-2/TRBV6-3; CDR3 DNA: TGTGCCAGCAGTCCCCCCCAGGGGCATAGCAATCAGCCCCAGCATTTT; CDR3 protein: CASSPPQGHSNQPQHF
CDR3 length: 12; J gene: TRBJ2-7; D gene: -; clone size: once; V gene: TRBV5-5; CDR3 DNA: TGTGCCAGCAGCTTGAGTATCTACGAGCAGTACTTC; CDR3 protein: CASSLSIYEQYF
CDR3 length: 15; J gene: TRBJ1-1; D gene: -; clone size: -; V gene: TRBV24-1; CDR3 DNA: TGTGCCACCAGTGATCCCGCTAAGGCGAACACTGAAGCTTTCTTT; CDR3 protein: CATSDPAKANTEAFF
CDR3 length: 14; J gene: TRBJ1-5; D gene: -; clone size: -; V gene: TRBV7-2; CDR3 DNA: TGTGCCAGCAGCTTAGACGGTAGCAATCAGCCCCAGCATTTT; CDR3 protein: CASSLDGSNQPQHF
CDR3 length: 14; J gene: TRBJ2-1; D gene: -; clone size: -; V gene: TRBV28; CDR3 DNA: TGTGCCACACAGGGAGTTTTTGCCTACAATGAGCAGTTCTTC; CDR3 protein: CATQGVFAYNEQFF
CDR3 length: 16; J gene: TRBJ2-1; D gene: -; clone size: -; V gene: TRBV3-1/TRBV3-2; CDR3 DNA: TGTGCCAGCAGCCAAGCGCATCAGGGCCCCTACAATGAGCAGTTCTTC; CDR3 protein: CASSQAHQGPYNEQFF
CDR3 length: 12; J gene: TRBJ2-5; D gene: -; clone size: -; V gene: TRBV10-1; CDR3 DNA: TGCGCCAGCAGTGGGCCCCAAGAGACCCAGTACTTC; CDR3 protein: CASSGPQETQYF
CDR3 length: 14; J gene: TRBJ2-3; D gene: TRBD2; clone size: -; V gene: TRBV6-5; CDR3 DNA: TGTGCCAGCAGTCCCAGCGGGAGGCCAGATACGCAGTATTTT; CDR3 protein: CASSPSGRPDTQYF
CDR3 length: 16; J gene: TRBJ1-1; D gene: -; clone size: -; V gene: TRBV6-6; CDR3 DNA: TGTGCCAGCAGTGGCGGCTGGATGGTGGCCGACACTGAAGCTTTCTTT; CDR3 protein: CASSGGWMVADTEAFF
CDR3 length: 14; J gene: TRBJ2-7; D gene: TRBD2; clone size: -; V gene: TRBV29-1; CDR3 DNA: TGCAGCATCCGAACTAGCGGAGTTACCTACGAGCAGTACTTC; CDR3 protein: CSIRTSGVTYEQYF
CDR3 length: 14; J gene: TRBJ1-5; D gene: -; clone size: -; V gene: TRBV2; CDR3 DNA: TGTGCCAGCAGTGACGACAGTGGGCCCGATCCCCAGCATTTT; CDR3 protein: CASSDDSGPDPQHF
CDR3 length: 14; J gene: TRBJ1-1; D gene: -; clone size: -; V gene: TRBV24-1; CDR3 DNA: TGTGCCACCAGTGACACCGGACAGACCACTGAAGCTTTCTTT; CDR3 protein: CATSDTGQTTEAFF
CDR3 length: 14; J gene: TRBJ1-1; D gene: -; clone size: -; V gene: TRBV11-2; CDR3 DNA: TGTGCCAGCAGCCTTGGGAACAGGAACACTGAAGCTTTCTTT; CDR3 protein: CASSLGNRNTEAFF
CDR3 length: 14; J gene: TRBJ1-6; D gene: TRBD1; clone size: -; V gene: TRBV19; CDR3 DNA: TGTGCCAGTAGCCGGACAGGCTTTGAATCACCCCTCCACTTT; CDR3 protein: CASSRTGFESPLHF
CDR3 length: 17; J gene: TRBJ2-1; D gene: TRBD2; clone size: -; V gene: TRBV3-1/TRBV3-2; CDR3 DNA: TGTGCCAGCAGCCAAGTGCTAGCGGGAAGACCCTACAATGAGCAGTTCTTC; CDR3 protein: CASSQVLAGRPYNEQFF
CDR3 length: 15; J gene: TRBJ2-1; D gene: -; clone size: -; V gene: TRBV5-8; CDR3 DNA: TGTGCCAGCAGTAAGGGGCTGAGCTCCTACAATGAGCAGTTCTTC; CDR3 protein: CASSKGLSSYNEQFF
CDR3 length: 15; J gene: TRBJ2-2; D gene: -; clone size: -; V gene: TRBV6-1; CDR3 DNA: TGTGCCAGCAGTGAAACACGCAGGGTCACCGGGGAGCTGTTTTTT; CDR3 protein: CASSETRRVTGELFF
CDR3 length: 13; J gene: TRBJ2-7; D gene: TRBD2; clone size: -; V gene: TRBV5-6; CDR3 DNA: TGTGCCAGCAGCAGTAGCGGGAGCTACGAGCAGTACTTC; CDR3 protein: CASSSSGSYEQYF
CDR3 length: 13; J gene: TRBJ1-2; D gene: -; clone size: -; V gene: TRBV30; CDR3 DNA: TGTGCCTGGAGTGTAGACGGTAACTATGGCTACACCTTC; CDR3 protein: CAWSVDGNYGYTF
CDR3 length: 16; J gene: TRBJ2-1; D gene: -; clone size: few; V gene: TRBV25-1; CDR3 DNA: TGTGCCAGCAGTGAAAGCCCTCGGGGCTTCTACAATGAGCAGTTCTTC; CDR3 protein: CASSESPRGFYNEQFF
CDR3 length: 14; J gene: TRBJ2-5; D gene: -; clone size: -; V gene: TRBV5-1; CDR3 DNA: TGCGCCAGCAGCTTGGATGGGATTGCAGAGACCCAGTACTTC; CDR3 protein: CASSLDGIAETQYF
CDR3 length: 15; J gene: TRBJ2-7; D gene: -; clone size: once; V gene: TRBV28; CDR3 DNA: TGTGCCAGCAGTTTCCGGACAGCGGGTATCCACGAGCAGTACTTC; CDR3 protein: CASSFRTAGIHEQYF
CDR3 length: 14; J gene: TRBJ1-2; D gene: -; clone size: -; V gene: TRBV6-5; CDR3 DNA: TGTGCCAGCAGTTACTCCACAGCCCTCTATGGCTACACCTTC; CDR3 protein: CASSYSTALYGYTF
CDR3 length: 15; J gene: TRBJ2-7; D gene: -; clone size: -; V gene: TRBV4-1; CDR3 DNA: TGCGCCAGCAGCCAAGCAGCTAGCATTTCCTACGAGCAGTACTTC; CDR3 protein: CASSQAASISYEQYF
CDR3 length: 14; J gene: TRBJ1-2; D gene: TRBD1; clone size: -; V gene: TRBV4-2; CDR3 DNA: TGTGCCAGCAGCCACGCGACAGGGGATGGTGGCTACACCTTC; CDR3 protein: CASSHATGDGGYTF
CDR3 length: 16; J gene: TRBJ2-3; D gene: TRBD2; clone size: -; V gene: TRBV28; CDR3 DNA: TGTGCCAGCACCTCGCCCCTAGCGGGGGGCACAGATACGCAGTATTTT; CDR3 protein: CASTSPLAGGTDTQYF
CDR3 length: 15; J gene: TRBJ2-7; D gene: -; clone size: few; V gene: TRBV15; CDR3 DNA: TGTGCCACCAGCAGAGATCTTGGCTTAACCTACGAGCAGTACTTC; CDR3 protein: CATSRDLGLTYEQYF
CDR3 length: 16; J gene: TRBJ1-2; D gene: -; clone size: -; V gene: TRBV5-1; CDR3 DNA: TGCGCCAGCAGCTCGGCGGACAGTTCAGGCAACTATGGCTACACCTTC; CDR3 protein: CASSSADSSGNYGYTF
CDR3 length: 14; J gene: TRBJ1-1; D gene: TRBD1; clone size: -; V gene: TRBV5-1; CDR3 DNA: TGCGCCAGCAGCCCCCAGGGGGGGGGAACTGAAGCTTTCTTT; CDR3 protein: CASSPQGGGTEAFF
CDR3 length: 15; J gene: TRBJ2-2; D gene: TRBD1; clone size: -; V gene: TRBV5-1; CDR3 DNA: TGCGCCAGCAGCCTAGGACAGGGTAGCACCGGGGAGCTGTTTTTT; CDR3 protein: CASSLGQGSTGELFF
CDR3 length: 12; J gene: TRBJ1-6; D gene: -; clone size: -; V gene: TRBV10-3; CDR3 DNA: TGTGCCATCGGACGGAACAATTCACCCCTCCACTTT; CDR3 protein: CAIGRNNSPLHF
CDR3 length: 15; J gene: TRBJ2-3; D gene: -; clone size: -; V gene: TRBV5-5; CDR3 DNA: TGTGCCAGCACCGTGGAGGGGGCAGGCACAGATACGCAGTATTTT; CDR3 protein: CASTVEGAGTDTQYF
CDR3 length: 13; J gene: TRBJ1-1; D gene: -; clone size: -; V gene: TRBV18; CDR3 DNA: TGTGCCAGCTCAGACGCCGTAAGGGATGAAGCTTTCTTT; CDR3 protein: CASSDAVRDEAFF
CDR3 length: 12; J gene: TRBJ2-7; D gene: -; clone size: -; V gene: TRBV28; CDR3 DNA: TGTGCCAGCAGTTTGAACGAATACGAGCAGTACTTC; CDR3 protein: CASSLNEYEQYF
CDR3 length: 13; J gene: TRBJ1-5; D gene: -; clone size: -; V gene: TRBV7-9; CDR3 DNA: TGTGCCAGCAGCTTTGACAGCAATCAGCCCCAGCATTTT; CDR3 protein: CASSFDSNQPQHF
CDR3 length: 12; J gene: TRBJ1-2; D gene: -; clone size: once; V gene: TRBV19; CDR3 DNA: TGTGCCACCCGGGGCAGGCACTATGGCTACACCTTC; CDR3 protein: CATRGRHYGYTF
CDR3 length: 15; J gene: TRBJ1-1; D gene: -; clone size: -; V gene: TRBV5-4; CDR3 DNA: TGTGCCAGCAGACGAGGGGGTAGGGCGAACACTGAAGCTTTCTTT; CDR3 protein: CASRRGGRANTEAFF
CDR3 length: 14; J gene: TRBJ2-7; D gene: -; clone size: -; V gene: TRBV19; CDR3 DNA: TGTGCCAGTAGTATGATATCCAACTCCTACGAGCAGTACTTC; CDR3 protein: CASSMISNSYEQYF
CDR3 length: 12; J gene: TRBJ1-3; D gene: -; clone size: -; V gene: TRBV7-9; CDR3 DNA: TGTGCCAGCAGGCGGTCTGGAAACACCATATATTTT; CDR3 protein: CASRRSGNTIYF
CDR3 length: 11; J gene: TRBJ2-1; D gene: -; clone size: -; V gene: TRBV5-6; CDR3 DNA: TGTGCCAGCAGCTTGGCGTGGGGAATGTTCTTC; CDR3 protein: CASSLAWGMFF
CDR3 length: 15; J gene: TRBJ2-6; D gene: -; clone size: -; V gene: TRBV19; CDR3 DNA: TGTGCCAGTAGTGTCCATAGGCCGTTGGCCAACGTCCTGACTTTC; CDR3 protein: CASSVHRPLANVLTF
CDR3 length: 12; J gene: TRBJ2-7; D gene: -; clone size: -; V gene: TRBV5-1; CDR3 DNA: TGCGCCAGCAGCTCCGGACTGGACGAGCAGTACTTC; CDR3 protein: CASSSGLDEQYF
CDR3 length: 15; J gene: TRBJ1-2; D gene: TRBD1; clone size: -; V gene: TRBV9; CDR3 DNA: TGTGCCAGCAGCCCACGTTTTGGACAGGGACATGGCTACACCTTC; CDR3 protein: CASSPRFGQGHGYTF
CDR3 length: 17; J gene: TRBJ1-6; D gene: TRBD1; clone size: -; V gene: TRBV27; CDR3 DNA: TGTGCCAGCAGTCCATTAGGGACAGGGGGCAGGGGTTCACCCCTCCACTTT; CDR3 protein: CASSPLGTGGRGSPLHF
CDR3 length: 17; J gene: TRBJ2-7; D gene: TRBD1; clone size: -; V gene: TRBV3-1/TRBV3-2; CDR3 DNA: TGTGCCAGCAGCCAGATGCCGGGGACAGGGGGTGGTTTCGAGCAGTACTTC; CDR3 protein: CASSQMPGTGGGFEQYF
CDR3 length: 16; J gene: TRBJ2-5; D gene: TRBD2; clone size: -; V gene: TRBV5-4; CDR3 DNA: TGTGCCAGCAGCATTCGGACTAGCGGGAGGGTAGAGACCCAGTACTTC; CDR3 protein: CASSIRTSGRVETQYF
CDR3 length: 13; J gene: TRBJ2-1; D gene: -; clone size: -; V gene: TRBV5-4; CDR3 DNA: TGTGCCAGCAGCTTGGATCGGGTAAATGAGCAGTTCTTC; CDR3 protein: CASSLDRVNEQFF
CDR3 length: 14; J gene: TRBJ1-5; D gene: -; clone size: -; V gene: TRBV2; CDR3 DNA: TGTGCCAGCAATCGGGAAGGAGGGTTCCAGCCCCAGCATTTT; CDR3 protein: CASNREGGFQPQHF
CDR3 length: 13; J gene: TRBJ2-3; D gene: -; clone size: -; V gene: TRBV28; CDR3 DNA: TGTGCCAGCAGGGATACAGGGACAGATACGCAGTATTTT; CDR3 protein: CASRDTGTDTQYF
CDR3 length: 15; J gene: TRBJ1-2; D gene: TRBD1; clone size: -; V gene: TRBV6-5; CDR3 DNA: TGTGCCAGCAGCGGACTCCGACAGGGTCGCTATGGCTACACCTTC; CDR3 protein: CASSGLRQGRYGYTF